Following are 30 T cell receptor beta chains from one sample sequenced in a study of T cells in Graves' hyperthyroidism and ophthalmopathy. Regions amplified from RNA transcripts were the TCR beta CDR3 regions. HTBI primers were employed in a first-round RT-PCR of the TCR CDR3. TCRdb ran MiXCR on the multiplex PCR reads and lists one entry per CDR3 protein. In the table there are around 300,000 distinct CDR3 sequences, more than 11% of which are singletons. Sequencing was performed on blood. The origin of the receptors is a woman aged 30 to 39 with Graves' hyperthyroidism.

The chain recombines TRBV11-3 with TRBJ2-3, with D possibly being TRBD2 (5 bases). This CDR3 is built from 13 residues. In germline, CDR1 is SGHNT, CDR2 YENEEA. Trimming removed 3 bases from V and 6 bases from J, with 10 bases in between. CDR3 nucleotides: TGTGCCAGCAGCTTCGGGGAGAGGGATACGCAGTATTTT. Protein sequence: CASSFGERDTQYF.

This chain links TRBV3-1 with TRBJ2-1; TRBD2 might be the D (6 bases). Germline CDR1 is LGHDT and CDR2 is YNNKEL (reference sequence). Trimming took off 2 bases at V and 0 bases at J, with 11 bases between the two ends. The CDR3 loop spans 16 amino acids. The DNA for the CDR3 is TGTGCCAGCAGCCAAACCCCGGAGGGCTCCTACAATGAGCAGTTCTTC. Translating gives CASSQTPEGSYNEQFF.

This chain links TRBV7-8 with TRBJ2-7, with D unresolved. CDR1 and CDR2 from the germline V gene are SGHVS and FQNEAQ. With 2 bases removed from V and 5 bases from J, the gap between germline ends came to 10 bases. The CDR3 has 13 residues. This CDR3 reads CASSLRETHEQYF. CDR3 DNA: TGTGCCAGCAGCTTAAGAGAGACCCACGAGCAGTACTTC.

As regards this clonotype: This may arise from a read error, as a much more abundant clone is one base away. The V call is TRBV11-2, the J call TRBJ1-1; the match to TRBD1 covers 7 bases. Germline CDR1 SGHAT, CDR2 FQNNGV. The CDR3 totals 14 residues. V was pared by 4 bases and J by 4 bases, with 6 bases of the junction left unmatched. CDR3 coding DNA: TGTGCCAGCAGCTCACGGACAGGCGCCACTGAAGCTTTCTTT. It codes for CASSSRTGATEAFF.

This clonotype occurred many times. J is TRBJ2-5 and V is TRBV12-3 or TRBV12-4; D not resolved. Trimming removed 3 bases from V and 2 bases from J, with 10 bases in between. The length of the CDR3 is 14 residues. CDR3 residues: CASSFRVKQETQYF. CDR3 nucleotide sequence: TGTGCCAGCAGTTTTAGGGTGAAGCAAGAGACCCAGTACTTC.

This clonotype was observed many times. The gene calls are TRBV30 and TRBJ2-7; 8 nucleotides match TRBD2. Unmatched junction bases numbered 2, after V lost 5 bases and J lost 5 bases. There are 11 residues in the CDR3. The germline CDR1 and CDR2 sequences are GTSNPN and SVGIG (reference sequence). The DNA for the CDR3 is TGTGCCTGGGGACTAGCCCACGAGCAGTACTTC. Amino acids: CAWGLAHEQYF.

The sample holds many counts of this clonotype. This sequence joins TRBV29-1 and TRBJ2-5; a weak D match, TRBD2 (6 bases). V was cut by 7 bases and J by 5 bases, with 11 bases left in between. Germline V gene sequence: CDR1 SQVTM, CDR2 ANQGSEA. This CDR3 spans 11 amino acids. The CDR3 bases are TGCAGCGCTCGGAGGGATGAGACCCAGTACTTC. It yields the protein CSARRDETQYF.

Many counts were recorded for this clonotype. As DNA, the CDR3 is TGCGCCAGCAGTGAAGGGACAGGTGGCAATCAGCCCCAGCATTTT. It yields the protein CASSEGTGGNQPQHF. The chain uses TRBV10-2 and TRBJ1-5; 8 bases agree with TRBD1. The CDR3 has 15 amino acids. V was pared by 3 bases and J by 2 bases, with 3 bases of the junction left unmatched. CDR1 is WSHSY and CDR2 is SAAADI in the germline V gene.

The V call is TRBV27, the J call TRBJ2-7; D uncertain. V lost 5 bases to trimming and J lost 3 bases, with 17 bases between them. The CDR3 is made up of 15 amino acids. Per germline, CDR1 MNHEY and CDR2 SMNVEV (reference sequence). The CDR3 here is CASSPQQHVFYEQYF. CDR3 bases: TGTGCCAGCAGTCCCCAGCAGCACGTCTTCTACGAGCAGTACTTC.

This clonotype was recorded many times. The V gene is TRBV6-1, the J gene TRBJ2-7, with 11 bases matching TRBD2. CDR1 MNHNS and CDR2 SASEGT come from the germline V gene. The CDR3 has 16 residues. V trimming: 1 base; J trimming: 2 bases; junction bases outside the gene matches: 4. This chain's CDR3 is CASSEVAGGPTYEQYF. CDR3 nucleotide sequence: TGTGCCAGCAGTGAAGTAGCGGGAGGGCCTACCTACGAGCAGTACTTC.

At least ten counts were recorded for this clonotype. CDR3 DNA sequence: TGTGCCAGCAGGGTGATGCAGGCCCAAGATACGCAGTATTTT. This encodes CASRVMQAQDTQYF. The V call is TRBV6-1, the J call TRBJ2-3; D ambiguous. The V gene's germline CDR1 is MNHNS and CDR2 SASEGT. The CDR3 has 14 residues. V lost 6 bases and J 5 bases, leaving 15 bases between the germline ends.

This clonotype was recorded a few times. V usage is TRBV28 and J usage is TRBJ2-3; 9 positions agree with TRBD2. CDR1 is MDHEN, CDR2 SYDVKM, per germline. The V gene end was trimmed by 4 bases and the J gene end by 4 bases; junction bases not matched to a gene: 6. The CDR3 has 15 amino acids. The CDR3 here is CASSSASGTSDTQYF. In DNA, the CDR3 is TGTGCCAGCAGTTCCGCTAGCGGGACCTCAGATACGCAGTATTTT.

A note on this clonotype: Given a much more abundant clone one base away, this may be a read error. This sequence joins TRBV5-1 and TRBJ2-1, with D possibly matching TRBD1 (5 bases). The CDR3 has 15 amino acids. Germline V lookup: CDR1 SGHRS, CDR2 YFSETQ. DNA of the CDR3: TGCGTCAGCAGTGAAGGAAGTGAAGGGGTGAATGAGCAGTTCTTC. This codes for CVSSEGSEGVNEQFF.

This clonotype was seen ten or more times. CDR3 protein: CASSEWREGRDGNEQFF. CDR3 DNA: TGTGCCAGCAGCGAATGGAGGGAGGGCCGGGATGGCAATGAGCAGTTCTTC. V gene TRBV7-9 combines with J gene TRBJ2-1; 7 nucleotides match TRBD2. The J segment lost 6 bases and the V segment lost 5 bases, leaving 16 bases of the junction unmatched. CDR1 and CDR2 (germline): SEHNR, FQNEAQ (reference sequence). CDR3 length: 17 residues.

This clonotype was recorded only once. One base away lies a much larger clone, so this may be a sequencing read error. The CDR3 region is CASTLRTSGRWDTNTQYF. DNA of the CDR3: TGTGCCAGCACCTTACGGACTAGCGGGAGGTGGGACACAAATACGCAGTATTTT. The chain joins TRBV27 to TRBJ2-3; 14 nucleotides agree with TRBD2. From germline, CDR1 is MNHEY and CDR2 SMNVEV (reference sequence). This CDR3 region has 18 residues.

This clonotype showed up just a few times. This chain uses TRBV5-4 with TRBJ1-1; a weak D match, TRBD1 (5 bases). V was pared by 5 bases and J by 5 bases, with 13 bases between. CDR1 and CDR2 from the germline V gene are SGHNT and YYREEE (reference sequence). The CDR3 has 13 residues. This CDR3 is CASSPPGRTEAFF. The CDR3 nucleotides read TGTGCCAGCAGTCCGCCAGGGCGGACTGAAGCTTTCTTT.

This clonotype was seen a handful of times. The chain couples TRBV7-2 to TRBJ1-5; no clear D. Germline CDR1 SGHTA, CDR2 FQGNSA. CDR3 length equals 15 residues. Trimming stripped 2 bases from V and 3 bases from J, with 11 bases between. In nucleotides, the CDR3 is TGTGCCAGCAGCTTAAGGTCGCAGCCCAATCAGCCCCAGCATTTT. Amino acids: CASSLRSQPNQPQHF.

CDR3 nucleotide sequence: TGTGCCAGTCGAACGGGAGGACCTCCGAATGAGCAGTTCTTC. Its protein product is CASRTGGPPNEQFF. The chain couples TRBV19 to TRBJ2-1; TRBD2 aligns across 7 bases. From germline, CDR1 is LNHDA and CDR2 SQIVND (reference sequence). The CDR3 covers 14 residues. Germline trimming cut 8 bases from V and 7 bases from J; bases unmatched to any gene: 11.

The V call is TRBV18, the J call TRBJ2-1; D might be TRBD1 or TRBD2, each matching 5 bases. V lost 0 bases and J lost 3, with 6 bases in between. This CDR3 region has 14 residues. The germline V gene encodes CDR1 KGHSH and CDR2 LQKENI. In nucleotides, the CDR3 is TGTGCCAGCTCACCACCTGGGGGCTACAATGAGCAGTTCTTC. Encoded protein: CASSPPGGYNEQFF. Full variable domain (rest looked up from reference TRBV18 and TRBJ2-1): NAGVMQNPRHLVRRRGQEARLRCSPMKGHSHVYWYRQLPEEGLKFMVYLQKENIIDESGMPKERFSAEFPKEGPSILRIQQVVRGDSAAYFCASSPPGGYNEQFFGPGTRLTVL.

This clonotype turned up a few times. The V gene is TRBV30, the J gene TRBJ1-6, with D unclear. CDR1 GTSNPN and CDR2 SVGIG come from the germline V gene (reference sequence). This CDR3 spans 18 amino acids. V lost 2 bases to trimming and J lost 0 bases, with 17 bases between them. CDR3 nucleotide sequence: TGTGCCTGGAGTTTCCTGGATCCGGGGAGCTCCTATAATTCACCCCTCCACTTT. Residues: CAWSFLDPGSSYNSPLHF.

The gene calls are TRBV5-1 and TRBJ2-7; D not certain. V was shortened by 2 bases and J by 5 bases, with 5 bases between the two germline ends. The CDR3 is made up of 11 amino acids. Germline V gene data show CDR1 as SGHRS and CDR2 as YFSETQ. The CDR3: CASSFPDEQYF. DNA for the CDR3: TGCGCCAGCAGCTTCCCAGACGAGCAGTACTTC.

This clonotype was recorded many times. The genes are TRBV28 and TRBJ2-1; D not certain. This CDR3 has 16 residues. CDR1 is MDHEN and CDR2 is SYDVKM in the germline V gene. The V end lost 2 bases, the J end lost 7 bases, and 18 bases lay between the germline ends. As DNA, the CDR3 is TGTGCCAGCAGTTTAAGCGTCGTCCCGAACGGGAATGAGCAGTTCTTC. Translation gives CASSLSVVPNGNEQFF.

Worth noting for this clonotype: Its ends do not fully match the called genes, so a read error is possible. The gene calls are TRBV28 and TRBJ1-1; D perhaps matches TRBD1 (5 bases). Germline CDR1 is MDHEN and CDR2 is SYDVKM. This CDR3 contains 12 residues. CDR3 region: CASTTGGTGAFF. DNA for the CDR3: TGTGCCAGCACCACGGGAGGGACTGGAGCTTTCTTT.

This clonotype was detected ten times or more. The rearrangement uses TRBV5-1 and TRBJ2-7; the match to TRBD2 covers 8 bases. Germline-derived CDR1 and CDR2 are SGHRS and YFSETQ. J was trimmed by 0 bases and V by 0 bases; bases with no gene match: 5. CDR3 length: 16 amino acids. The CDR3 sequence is CASSLVASGFSYEQYF. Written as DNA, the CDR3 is TGCGCCAGCAGCTTGGTGGCTAGCGGGTTCTCCTACGAGCAGTACTTC.

The CDR3 loop reads CASSERGTGGFGQPQHF. As DNA, the CDR3 is TGTGCCAGCAGTGAAAGGGGGACAGGGGGCTTTGGACAGCCCCAGCATTTT. The chain couples TRBV6-1 to TRBJ1-5; 12 positions agree with TRBD1. After removal of 2 bases from V and 7 bases from J, the junction contained 9 bases not matched to a gene. The CDR3 has 17 amino acids. Germline V gene data show CDR1 as MNHNS and CDR2 as SASEGT.

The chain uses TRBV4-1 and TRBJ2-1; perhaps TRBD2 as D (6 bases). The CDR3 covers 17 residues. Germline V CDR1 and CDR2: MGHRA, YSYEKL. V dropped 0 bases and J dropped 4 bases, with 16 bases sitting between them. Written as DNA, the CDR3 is TGCGCCAGCAGCCAAGAGATCGGGAGCTTCGGGTACAATGAGCAGTTCTTC. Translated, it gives CASSQEIGSFGYNEQFF.

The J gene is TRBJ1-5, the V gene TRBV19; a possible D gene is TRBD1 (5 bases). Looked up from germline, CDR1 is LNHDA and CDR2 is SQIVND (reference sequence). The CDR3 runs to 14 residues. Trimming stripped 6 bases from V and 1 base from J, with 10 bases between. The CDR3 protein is CASRVGLSNQPQHF. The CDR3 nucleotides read TGTGCCAGTAGAGTGGGACTGAGCAATCAGCCCCAGCATTTT.

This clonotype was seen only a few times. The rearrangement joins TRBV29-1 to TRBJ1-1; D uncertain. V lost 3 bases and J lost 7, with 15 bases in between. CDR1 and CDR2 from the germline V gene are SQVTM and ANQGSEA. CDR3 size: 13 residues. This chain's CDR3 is CSVEGRREDEAFF. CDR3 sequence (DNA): TGCAGCGTTGAGGGTCGAAGGGAGGATGAAGCTTTCTTT.

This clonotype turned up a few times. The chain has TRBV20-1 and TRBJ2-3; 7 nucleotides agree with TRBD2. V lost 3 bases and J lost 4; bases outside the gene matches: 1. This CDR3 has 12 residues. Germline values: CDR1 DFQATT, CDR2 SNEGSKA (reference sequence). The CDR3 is CSASGRSDTQYF. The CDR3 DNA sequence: TGCAGTGCTAGCGGGAGGTCAGATACGCAGTATTTT.

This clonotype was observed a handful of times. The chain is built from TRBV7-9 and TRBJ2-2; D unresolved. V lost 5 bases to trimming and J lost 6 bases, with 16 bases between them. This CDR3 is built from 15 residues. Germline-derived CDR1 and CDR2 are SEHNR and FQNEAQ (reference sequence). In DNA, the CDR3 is TGTGCCAGCAGCCCGAGTCATAGGCTTGCCGGGGAGCTGTTTTTT. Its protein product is CASSPSHRLAGELFF.